The 25 T cell receptor beta chains reported below all come from one sample, sequenced in a study of T cell responses to AZD1222 COVID-19 vaccine. Clones were read by immunoSEQ multiplex PCR, and TCRdb kept only the in-frame ones, dropping some. In the table there are just over 150,000 clones, less than 95% of which are singletons. This material consisted of peripheral blood, taken on day 0 of AZD1222 vaccination. Receptor source: an adult in good health.

This rearrangement joins TRBV7-9 to TRBJ1-1, with TRBD1 identical over 7 bases. The CDR3 runs to 13 residues. J lost 1 base, V lost 6 bases, and 2 bases had no gene match. Germline V gene sequence: CDR1 SEHNR, CDR2 FQNEAQ (reference sequence). The CDR3 protein is CASSRDRNTEAFF. Written as DNA, the CDR3 is TGTGCCAGCAGTCGGGACAGGAACACTGAAGCTTTCTTT.

The chain joins TRBV5-6 to TRBJ1-1, with D maybe TRBD1 (6 bases). This CDR3 region has 16 residues. The germline V gene encodes CDR1 SGHDT and CDR2 YYEEEE. Trimming took off 0 bases at V and 1 base at J, with 13 bases between the two ends. The CDR3 region is CASSLDRGVENTEAFF. The CDR3 DNA is TGTGCCAGCAGCTTGGATAGGGGGGTGGAGAACACTGAAGCTTTCTTT.

This chain joins TRBV5-1 and TRBJ1-1; 7 nucleotides match TRBD1. The CDR3 sequence is 17 residues long. V shed 5 bases, J shed 4 bases, and the junction held 17 bases outside the gene matches. CDR1 and CDR2 from the germline V gene are SGHRS and YFSETQ. As DNA, the CDR3 is TGCGCCAGCAGTCGAGGTACAATTTCTTCAGGGGGCACTGAAGCTTTCTTT. Translated: CASSRGTISSGGTEAFF.

This clone was detected only a few times. V and J are TRBV6-2 or TRBV6-3 and TRBJ2-7; D is possibly TRBD2 (6 bases). V lost 2 bases to trimming and J lost 2 bases, with 10 bases between them. The CDR3 runs to 14 residues. CDR1 and CDR2 (germline): MNHEY, SVGEGT. This CDR3 is CASSYRAGPYEQYF. The CDR3 DNA is TGTGCCAGCAGTTACAGGGCGGGACCCTACGAGCAGTACTTC.

This clone has just one count. The CDR3 nucleotides are TGTGCCAGCAGCTCCCAGGGGGCTGATAATTCACCCCTCCACTTT. Amino acid sequence: CASSSQGADNSPLHF. V usage is TRBV6-5 and J usage is TRBJ1-6; 8 bases agree with TRBD1. Germline CDR1 is MNHEY and CDR2 is SVGAGI. The CDR3 runs to 15 residues. The V and J ends lost 6 bases and 5 bases, in that order; junction bases with no gene match: 6.

This clone is a singleton in its sample. The chain combines TRBV5-1 with TRBJ2-3; 8 positions match TRBD1. This CDR3 is 16 amino acids long. Germline trimming cut 4 bases from V and 4 bases from J; bases unmatched to any gene: 11. CDR1 SGHRS and CDR2 YFSETQ come from the germline V gene. The CDR3 region is CASSGSGQGWADTQYF. In DNA form, the CDR3 reads TGCGCCAGCAGCGGATCCGGACAGGGATGGGCAGATACGCAGTATTTT.

This clone was recorded only once. One junction end does not reproduce the germline sequence, and a read error may be involved. The chain employs TRBV6-1 and TRBJ1-2, with unresolved D. The length of the CDR3 is 17 residues. The germline V gene has CDR1 MNHNS and CDR2 SASEGT. CDR3 sequence reads: CASSEDPNLGSGYRYTF. DNA of the CDR3: TGTGCCAGCAGTGAAGACCCCAATTTAGGGTCGGGCTATCGCTACACCTTC.

This chain joins TRBV10-3 and TRBJ1-5; a possible D gene is TRBD1 (5 bases). Germline CDR1 ENHRY, CDR2 SYGVKD. This CDR3 is 15 amino acids long. The ends were cut back, 0 bases at V and 4 bases at J, with 10 bases in the middle. The CDR3 region has the DNA TGTGCCATCAGTGAGTCGACGACAGATAATCAGCCCCAGCATTTT. Amino acids: CAISESTTDNQPQHF.

This sequence joins TRBV15 and TRBJ2-3; the D is unclear. The CDR3 contains 14 residues. CDR1 is LNHNV, CDR2 YYDKDF, per germline (reference sequence). V was shortened by 1 base and J by 1 base, with 6 bases between the two germline ends. The CDR3 DNA reads as TGTGCCACCAGCAGAGGGCTGGGCACAGATACGCAGTATTTT. Encoded protein: CATSRGLGTDTQYF.

V is TRBV19 and J is TRBJ2-7; D may be TRBD1 (5 bases). The CDR3 spans 12 residues. Germline V gene sequence: CDR1 LNHDA, CDR2 SQIVND (reference sequence). Trimming took 5 bases from V and 0 from J, leaving 5 bases between them. CDR3 sequence reads: CASSGASYEQYF. The CDR3 bases are TGTGCCAGTAGTGGGGCCTCCTACGAGCAGTACTTC.

V usage is TRBV19 and J usage is TRBJ1-4; 9 bases align to TRBD1. Germline V gene lookup returns CDR1 LNHDA and CDR2 SQIVND (reference sequence). The CDR3 length is 15 residues. Trimming removed 1 base from V and 6 bases from J; junction bases left unmatched: 3. For the CDR3, the DNA is TGTGCCAGTAGTATAGTATGGACAGGGGATGAAAAACTGTTTTTT. Its protein is CASSIVWTGDEKLFF.

J is TRBJ1-6 and V is TRBV11-2; D remains unclear. CDR1 is SGHAT and CDR2 is FQNNGV in the germline V gene. The ends were cut back, 3 bases at V and 6 bases at J, with 9 bases in the middle. The CDR3 has 14 residues. CDR3 DNA: TGTGCCAGCAGCTTGTTCTTGAGTAATTCACCCCTCCACTTT. Its translation: CASSLFLSNSPLHF.

This chain uses TRBV6-5 with TRBJ1-1; D possibly corresponds to TRBD1 (5 bases). V was pared by 5 bases and J by 4 bases, with 11 bases between. Germline V CDR1 and CDR2: MNHEY, SVGAGI. This CDR3 has 13 residues. CDR3 nucleotide sequence: TGTGCCAGCAGTCCAGGAAGGGGCACTGAAGCTTTCTTT. Protein product: CASSPGRGTEAFF.

V and J are TRBV5-1 and TRBJ2-7; D possibly corresponds to TRBD1 (6 bases). Trimming stripped 0 bases from V and 4 bases from J, with 14 bases between. The CDR3 has 15 residues. Germline V lookup: CDR1 SGHRS, CDR2 YFSETQ. The DNA of the CDR3 is TGCGCCAGCAGCTTGGAGGGGGATATTGGGTACGAGCAGTACTTC. Encoded protein: CASSLEGDIGYEQYF. The whole variable domain, filled in from reference TRBV5-1 and TRBJ2-7, reads KAGVTQTPRYLIKTRGQQVTLSCSPISGHRSVSWYQQTPGQGLQFLFEYFSETQRNKGNFPGRFSGRQFSNSRSEMNVSTLELGDSALYLCASSLEGDIGYEQYFGPGTRLTVT.

The V and J genes are TRBV27 and TRBJ1-1; 9 nucleotides line up with TRBD1. V shed 6 bases, J shed 4 bases, and the junction held 9 bases outside the gene matches. CDR3 size: 15 residues. Germline V gives CDR1 MNHEY, CDR2 SMNVEV (reference sequence). Here the CDR3 reads CASSQQGAGITEAFF. The CDR3 coding sequence is TGTGCCAGCAGCCAACAGGGGGCAGGGATCACTGAAGCTTTCTTT.

This chain links TRBV28 with TRBJ1-1; TRBD1 matches 12 bases. Losses at the gene ends were 4 bases for V and 5 bases for J; bases not matched to a gene: 11. CDR3 length: 17 residues. The germline gives CDR1 MDHEN, CDR2 SYDVKM. CDR3 DNA sequence: TGTGCCAGCAGTTCGAACCGGGACAGGGGGCGCTTAACTGAAGCTTTCTTT. Translation gives CASSSNRDRGRLTEAFF.

The chain carries TRBV24-1 and TRBJ2-1; 16 bases align to TRBD2. After removal of 3 bases from V and 4 bases from J, the junction contained 8 bases not matched to a gene. Germline CDR1 reads KGHDR; CDR2 reads SFDVKD. The CDR3 is 19 amino acids. CDR3 bases: TGTGCCACCAGTGATCCAGGGACTAGCGGGAGGGCCTCTTACAATGAGCAGTTCTTC. Protein product: CATSDPGTSGRASYNEQFF.

V and J are TRBV19 and TRBJ2-7; 8 nucleotides match TRBD1. V was clipped by 1 base and J by 3 bases; unmatched bases: 5. The germline V gene encodes CDR1 LNHDA and CDR2 SQIVND (reference sequence). CDR3 length: 15 residues. CDR3 in DNA: TGTGCCAGTAGTATAGCTCAACAGGGGGTCTACGAGCAGTACTTC. Amino acid sequence: CASSIAQQGVYEQYF. The full variable domain, with the rest looked up from reference TRBV19 and TRBJ2-7, is DGGITQSPKYLFRKEGQNVTLSCEQNLNHDAMYWYRQDPGQGLRLIYYSQIVNDFQKGDIAEGYSVSREKKESFPLTVTSAQKNPTAFYLCASSIAQQGVYEQYFGPGTRLTVT.

This clone showed up just once. The chain couples TRBV5-6 to TRBJ1-2; no definite D call. The V and J ends lost 0 bases and 8 bases respectively, with 14 bases between them. The CDR3 contains 14 residues. CDR1 and CDR2 from the germline V gene are SGHDT and YYEEEE. The CDR3 here is CASSLVSGSGGYTF. CDR3 nucleotides: TGTGCCAGCAGCTTGGTTTCTGGGTCTGGAGGCTACACCTTC. The whole variable domain, remainder taken from reference TRBV5-6 and TRBJ1-2, is DAGVTQSPTHLIKTRGQQVTLRCSPKSGHDTVSWYQQALGQGPQFIFQYYEEEERQRGNFPDRFSGHQFPNYSSELNVNALLLGDSALYLCASSLVSGSGGYTFGSGTRLTVV.

J is TRBJ2-7 and V is TRBV4-3; D is perhaps TRBD2 (6 bases). The CDR3 sequence is 17 residues long. Trimming stripped 1 base from V and 7 bases from J, with 23 bases between. Germline V lookup: CDR1 LGHNA, CDR2 YSLEER. CDR3 in DNA: TGCGCCAGCAGCCAAGTGCACCGGGACTCCCCCCCTCGGGAGCAGTACTTC. Encoded protein: CASSQVHRDSPPREQYF.

The chain uses TRBV20-1 and TRBJ2-7; D uncertain. CDR1 and CDR2 from the germline V gene are DFQATT and SNEGSKA (reference sequence). The CDR3 totals 11 residues. Trimming took 0 bases from V and 5 from J, leaving 5 bases between them. CDR3 loop: CSARDLHEQYF. The CDR3 region has the DNA TGCAGTGCTAGAGATCTCCACGAGCAGTACTTC.

The chain has TRBV27 and TRBJ2-1; 15 bases map to TRBD2. CDR1 is MNHEY, CDR2 SMNVEV, per germline (reference sequence). The ends lost 3 bases at V and 9 bases at J; junction bases unmatched: 6. CDR3 length equals 16 residues. The CDR3 reads CASSFLGLAGGGEQFF. CDR3 sequence (DNA): TGTGCCAGCAGTTTCCTGGGACTAGCGGGAGGTGGTGAGCAGTTCTTC.

This chain connects TRBV6-5 to TRBJ1-5; possibly TRBD1 for D (5 bases). The CDR3 spans 16 residues. Germline CDR1 is MNHEY and CDR2 is SVGAGI. V lost 2 bases and J lost 3, with 14 bases in between. The CDR3 region is CASSYGPGPSNQPQHF. The CDR3 nucleotides are TGTGCCAGCAGTTACGGTCCAGGGCCATCCAATCAGCCCCAGCATTTT.

The V gene is TRBV4-3, the J gene TRBJ2-5; TRBD1 agrees at 8 bases. CDR3 length: 14 residues. V lost 1 base and J lost 4; bases outside the gene matches: 2. Germline V gene data show CDR1 as LGHNA and CDR2 as YSLEER. CDR3 in amino acids: CASSQGRGPETQYF. Written as DNA, the CDR3 is TGCGCCAGCAGCCAAGGCAGGGGGCCAGAGACCCAGTACTTC.

CDR3 DNA: TGTGCCACCAGCGGGATCACAGATACGCAGTATTTT. Protein product: CATSGITDTQYF. The chain carries TRBV24-1 and TRBJ2-3; a weak D match, TRBD2 (5 bases). Germline V gene lookup returns CDR1 KGHDR and CDR2 SFDVKD. CDR3 size: 12 residues. V was clipped by 7 bases and J by 2 bases, with 6 bases between them.